This passage covers 32 T cell receptor beta chains from one sample sequenced in a study of blood T cell repertoires in COVID-19. The assay was immunoSEQ multiplex PCR, and TCRdb's table has in-frame clones only and misses some. The sample records about 200,000 clones, over 75% being singletons. The sample consisted of PBMCs or T cells enriched from blood (not recorded which). Receptors originate from a middle-aged woman with acute COVID-19.

V is TRBV28 and J is TRBJ1-2, with TRBD1 identical over 7 bases. Unmatched junction bases numbered 12, after V lost 6 bases and J lost 5 bases. There are 15 residues in the CDR3. Germline V gene sequence: CDR1 MDHEN, CDR2 SYDVKM. The DNA of the CDR3 is TGTGCCAGCAGCCCGTTCAGGGGGGCTCTTTATGGCTACACCTTC. This codes for CASSPFRGALYGYTF.

The V and J genes are TRBV27 and TRBJ2-1, with 14 nucleotides matching TRBD2. The CDR3 consists of 15 residues. The junction had 5 bases not matched to a gene; V was cut back by 4 bases and J by 9 bases. The V gene's germline CDR1 is MNHEY and CDR2 SMNVEV (reference sequence). The CDR3 nucleotides are TGTGCCAGCAGTTCCGGGACTAGCGGGGGTGTTGAGCAGTTCTTC. Translated, it gives CASSSGTSGGVEQFF.

The gene calls are TRBV7-2 and TRBJ1-5; TRBD1 aligns across 7 bases. V was clipped by 2 bases and J by 7 bases; unmatched bases: 5. The CDR3 contains 14 residues. Germline V lookup: CDR1 SGHTA, CDR2 FQGNSA. For the CDR3, the DNA is TGTGCCAGCAGCTTAAGACAGGGAAAACAGCCCCAGCATTTT. It yields the protein CASSLRQGKQPQHF.

The rearrangement links TRBV10-3 to TRBJ2-7; D possibly corresponds to TRBD1 (6 bases). Germline CDR1 and CDR2: ENHRY and SYGVKD. The V end was cut by 6 bases, the J end by 1 base, with 10 bases between. This CDR3 has 13 residues. CDR3 residues: CAIRRQESYEQYF. The DNA of the CDR3 is TGTGCCATCAGGCGACAGGAATCCTACGAGCAGTACTTC.

This chain links TRBV24-1 with TRBJ1-2; a possible D gene is TRBD1 (5 bases). The CDR3 runs to 13 residues. From germline, CDR1 is KGHDR and CDR2 SFDVKD. Trimming removed 0 bases from V and 7 bases from J, with 8 bases in between. Here the CDR3 DNA reads TGTGCCACCAGTGATTTGTATGGGGCTGGCTACACCTTC. This encodes CATSDLYGAGYTF.

This clone appeared once. V is TRBV10-3 and J is TRBJ2-3, with D perhaps matching TRBD1 (6 bases). Germline-derived CDR1 and CDR2 are ENHRY and SYGVKD. This CDR3 contains 14 residues. V was cut by 5 bases and J by 0 bases, with 9 bases left in between. CDR3 nucleotides: TGTGCCATCAGTAAGACAGGTAGCACAGATACGCAGTATTTT. It is translated as CAISKTGSTDTQYF.

The J gene is TRBJ1-1, the V gene TRBV5-4, with 9 positions matching TRBD1. The junction had 11 bases not matched to a gene; V was cut back by 4 bases and J by 7 bases. Germline lookup yields CDR1 SGHNT and CDR2 YYREEE (reference sequence). CDR3 length: 15 amino acids. The CDR3, as DNA: TGTGCCAGCAGCCTCCCGGGACAGGGACATGGTGAAGCTTTCTTT. Its protein product is CASSLPGQGHGEAFF.

In this sample, this clone turned up a few times. The J gene is TRBJ2-1, the V gene TRBV28; TRBD2 is a possible D gene (6 bases). The CDR3 length is 13 residues. Germline values: CDR1 MDHEN, CDR2 SYDVKM. Trimming cost V 4 bases and J 6 bases, with 10 bases left between them. This CDR3 reads CASSSGLINEQFF. As DNA, the CDR3 is TGTGCCAGCAGTTCGGGACTTATCAATGAGCAGTTCTTC.

V and J are TRBV5-4 and TRBJ2-2; 13 nucleotides agree with TRBD2. Germline values: CDR1 SGHNT, CDR2 YYREEE (reference sequence). V lost 0 bases and J lost 6; bases outside the gene matches: 2. CDR3 length: 16 residues. CDR3: CASSLGTSGRAGELFF. The CDR3 bases are TGTGCCAGCAGCTTGGGAACTAGCGGGAGGGCCGGGGAGCTGTTTTTT. The variable domain in full, with the rest retrieved from reference TRBV5-4 and TRBJ2-2, is ETGVTQSPTHLIKTRGQQVTLRCSSQSGHNTVSWYQQALGQGPQFIFQYYREEENGRGNFPPRFSGLQFPNYSSELNVNALELDDSALYLCASSLGTSGRAGELFFGEGSRLTVL.

CDR3 region: CASSAGTGDTGELFF. CDR3 DNA: TGTGCCAGCAGCGCAGGGACAGGGGACACCGGGGAGCTGTTTTTT. This chain joins TRBV6-4 and TRBJ2-2, with TRBD1 matching 10 bases. The CDR3 runs to 15 residues. Trimming took 6 bases from V and 3 from J; bases not matched to a gene: 4. Per germline, CDR1 MRHNA and CDR2 SNTAGT.

This clone was recorded only once. CDR3 sequence: CASSVDPPGGAKNIQYF. The CDR3, as DNA: TGTGCCAGCAGCGTAGATCCCCCGGGTGGAGCCAAAAACATTCAGTACTTC. This rearrangement joins TRBV9 to TRBJ2-4, with no clear D. V dropped 0 bases and J dropped 0 bases, with 13 bases sitting between them. Germline values: CDR1 SGDLS, CDR2 YYNGEE. The CDR3 runs to 17 residues.

The chain joins TRBV5-1 to TRBJ2-1, with D unresolved. Germline values: CDR1 SGHRS, CDR2 YFSETQ. With 1 base removed from V and 5 bases from J, the gap between germline ends came to 10 bases. The CDR3 consists of 14 residues. As DNA, the CDR3 is TGCGCCAGCAGCTTGCAGGATTCTAACAATGAGCAGTTCTTC. Its translation is CASSLQDSNNEQFF. Supplemented by reference TRBV5-1 and TRBJ2-1, the full variable domain reads KAGVTQTPRYLIKTRGQQVTLSCSPISGHRSVSWYQQTPGQGLQFLFEYFSETQRNKGNFPGRFSGRQFSNSRSEMNVSTLELGDSALYLCASSLQDSNNEQFFGPGTRLTVL.

This chain links TRBV30 with TRBJ2-3; 9 bases are a match to TRBD2. This CDR3 has 14 amino acids. The V gene's germline CDR1 is GTSNPN and CDR2 SVGIG (reference sequence). J was trimmed by 5 bases and V by 2 bases; bases with no gene match: 5. CDR3 residues: CAWSKGLAGDTQYF. DNA for the CDR3: TGTGCCTGGAGTAAGGGACTAGCAGGAGATACGCAGTATTTT.

This clone was counted a few times. The chain employs TRBV7-9 and TRBJ1-2, with TRBD1 matching over 8 bases. With V trimmed by 6 bases and J by 6 bases, 12 bases remained unmatched. CDR3 length: 15 amino acids. Looked up from germline, CDR1 is SEHNR and CDR2 is FQNEAQ (reference sequence). The CDR3 region is CASRPLTGTGNGYTF. Here the CDR3 DNA reads TGTGCCAGCAGACCTCTTACCGGGACAGGTAATGGCTACACCTTC. The full variable domain, rest sourced from reference TRBV7-9 and TRBJ1-2, is DTGVSQNPRHKITKRGQNVTFRCDPISEHNRLYWYRQTLGQGPEFLTYFQNEAQLEKSRLLSDRFSAERPKGSFSTLEIQRTEQGDSAMYLCASRPLTGTGNGYTFGSGTRLTVV.

Written as DNA, the CDR3 is TGTGCCAGCAGCTTGGACAGGCTTGACACCGGGGAGCTGTTTTTT. This sequence encodes CASSLDRLDTGELFF. V usage is TRBV5-6 and J usage is TRBJ2-2, with a weak D call TRBD1 (5 bases). V lost 0 bases, J lost 3 bases, and 9 bases lay in between. CDR1 is SGHDT and CDR2 is YYEEEE in the germline V gene. CDR3 length equals 15 residues.

The rearrangement links TRBV28 to TRBJ2-7; the D gene is possibly TRBD2 (5 bases). Germline CDR1 is MDHEN and CDR2 is SYDVKM. CDR3 length: 16 residues. V gave up 2 bases and J gave up 7 bases, with 21 bases separating them. The CDR3 loop is CASSLKEGVLPREQYF. CDR3 coding DNA: TGTGCCAGCAGTTTAAAAGAGGGTGTTTTACCGCGTGAGCAGTACTTC.

The chain joins TRBV3-1 (or the pseudogene TRBV3-2) to TRBJ2-7; 9 nucleotides match TRBD2. Germline-derived CDR1 and CDR2 are LGHDT and YNNKEL (reference sequence). This CDR3 comprises 15 residues. Trimming cost V 3 bases and J 4 bases; bases outside gene matches: 7. The CDR3 spells CASSQGGGGRYEQYF. The CDR3 nucleotides read TGTGCCAGCAGCCAGGGCGGGGGGGGGAGATACGAGCAGTACTTC.

The genes are TRBV15 and TRBJ2-1; no reliable D call. The CDR3 consists of 13 residues. V lost 5 bases to trimming and J lost 6 bases, with 11 bases between them. In germline, CDR1 is LNHNV, CDR2 YYDKDF (reference sequence). The CDR3: CATSQTSFNEQFF. CDR3 nucleotide sequence: TGTGCCACCAGCCAGACATCGTTCAATGAGCAGTTCTTC.

This clone was seen more than once but under ten times. The V and J genes are TRBV10-1 and TRBJ1-1; D might be TRBD1 (6 bases). The V gene's germline CDR1 is WNHNN and CDR2 SYGVQD (reference sequence). V lost 0 bases and J 7 bases, leaving 9 bases between the germline ends. The CDR3 loop spans 13 amino acids. In DNA form, the CDR3 reads TGCGCCAGCAGTGAGTCCACAGGGTATGAAGCTTTCTTT. Translating it yields CASSESTGYEAFF.

J is TRBJ2-7 and V is TRBV7-9, with 11 nucleotides matching TRBD2. The CDR3 contains 14 residues. In germline, CDR1 is SEHNR, CDR2 FQNEAQ (reference sequence). Losses at the gene ends were 5 bases for V and 7 bases for J; bases not matched to a gene: 7. CDR3 sequence reads: CASSNPGLAVEQYF. The CDR3 coding sequence is TGTGCCAGCAGCAACCCGGGACTAGCGGTTGAGCAGTACTTC. Filled out from reference TRBV7-9 and TRBJ2-7, the complete variable domain reads DTGVSQNPRHKITKRGQNVTFRCDPISEHNRLYWYRQTLGQGPEFLTYFQNEAQLEKSRLLSDRFSAERPKGSFSTLEIQRTEQGDSAMYLCASSNPGLAVEQYFGPGTRLTVT.

The chain's CDR3 is CASSLGMGLAVTTDTQYF. DNA of the CDR3: TGCGCCAGCAGCTTGGGAATGGGACTAGCGGTGACCACAGATACGCAGTATTTT. V and J are TRBV5-1 and TRBJ2-3, with 11 bases lining up with TRBD2. V was clipped by 0 bases and J by 2 bases; unmatched bases: 8. The CDR3 loop spans 18 amino acids. The germline V gene has CDR1 SGHRS and CDR2 YFSETQ.

The count of this clone is one. The chain links TRBV10-3 to TRBJ2-7; 14 positions agree with TRBD2. Per germline, CDR1 ENHRY and CDR2 SYGVKD. J was trimmed by 3 bases and V by 2 bases; bases with no gene match: 3. The CDR3 extends over 16 amino acids. The CDR3 DNA is TGTGCCATCAGTGAGCCTGGGACTAGCGGGGGCTACGAGCAGTACTTC. This gives the protein CAISEPGTSGGYEQYF.

There are a few counts of this clone. The rearrangement uses TRBV29-1 and TRBJ1-1, with D uncertain. The V gene lost 2 bases and the J gene lost 10 bases, with 11 bases spanning the gap. The CDR3 extends over 11 amino acids. Germline values: CDR1 SQVTM, CDR2 ANQGSEA. The CDR3 spells CSVEFRRGAFF. The CDR3 region has the DNA TGCAGCGTTGAATTTCGGAGAGGAGCTTTCTTT.

The rearrangement uses TRBV28 and TRBJ2-5; perhaps TRBD1 as D (6 bases). With 5 bases removed from V and 2 bases from J, the gap between germline ends came to 15 bases. CDR1 and CDR2 from the germline V gene are MDHEN and SYDVKM. The CDR3 covers 15 residues. CDR3 sequence: CASSVPGTLQETQYF. For the CDR3, the DNA is TGTGCCAGCAGTGTCCCCGGGACACTGCAAGAGACCCAGTACTTC. Variable domain in full (rest from reference TRBV28 and TRBJ2-5): DVKVTQSSRYLVKRTGEKVFLECVQDMDHENMFWYRQDPGLGLRLIYFSYDVKMKEKGDIPEGYSVSREKKERFSLILESASTNQTSMYLCASSVPGTLQETQYFGPGTRLLVL.

The chain combines TRBV28 with TRBJ1-3; D is perhaps TRBD1 (5 bases). The CDR3 has 15 residues. Trimming removed 3 bases at V and 0 bases at J, with 9 bases between. In germline, CDR1 is MDHEN, CDR2 SYDVKM. The CDR3 protein is CASSFQGNSGNTIYF. CDR3 sequence (DNA): TGTGCCAGCAGTTTTCAGGGAAACTCTGGAAACACCATATATTTT.

V and J are TRBV2 and TRBJ2-7; 7 bases map to TRBD1. From germline, CDR1 is SNHLY and CDR2 FYNNEI. This CDR3 has 16 residues. Unmatched junction bases numbered 15, after V lost 7 bases and J lost 3 bases. The CDR3 region is CASTSGKTGPHYEQYF. Here the CDR3 DNA reads TGTGCCAGCACCTCCGGAAAGACAGGGCCACACTACGAGCAGTACTTC.

The gene calls are TRBV6-5 and TRBJ2-5, with 10 nucleotides matching TRBD2. Germline V gene lookup returns CDR1 MNHEY and CDR2 SVGAGI. Trimming took 11 bases from V and 5 from J; bases not matched to a gene: 5. CDR3 length: 12 residues. CDR3 bases: TGTGCCGTCAAGACTAGCGGGGAGACCCAGTACTTC. This encodes CAVKTSGETQYF.

The chain is built from TRBV10-1 and TRBJ2-3; TRBD2 aligns across 7 bases. Germline CDR1 is WNHNN and CDR2 is SYGVQD (reference sequence). The CDR3 runs to 13 residues. V dropped 7 bases and J dropped 0; count of bases not matched to a gene: 1. As DNA, the CDR3 is TGCGCCAGCAACGGGGGGAGCACAGATACGCAGTATTTT. Its protein is CASNGGSTDTQYF.

This clone appeared a few times. The rearrangement joins TRBV3-1 (or the pseudogene TRBV3-2) to TRBJ2-3; D call uncertain. Trimming took off 4 bases at V and 0 bases at J, with 5 bases between the two ends. The CDR3 totals 13 residues. The germline gives CDR1 LGHDT, CDR2 YNNKEL (reference sequence). CDR3 sequence reads: CASSRLSTDTQYF. The CDR3 coding sequence is TGTGCCAGCAGCCGGCTCAGCACAGATACGCAGTATTTT.

V is TRBV9 and J is TRBJ2-7; 10 nucleotides align to TRBD2. The CDR3 loop spans 17 amino acids. The trim removed 0 bases at V and 1 base at J, leaving 7 bases unmatched. Germline loops: CDR1 SGDLS, CDR2 YYNGEE. The DNA for the CDR3 is TGTGCCAGCAGCGTAGAGGGTAGCGGGGGGTTATCCTACGAGCAGTACTTC. This sequence encodes CASSVEGSGGLSYEQYF.

The chain links TRBV9 to TRBJ2-7; D is ambiguous. The CDR3 has 15 residues. V was clipped by 2 bases and J by 2 bases, with 14 bases between them. Germline values: CDR1 SGDLS, CDR2 YYNGEE. CDR3 in amino acids: CASSVFPGHTYEQYF. CDR3 sequence (DNA): TGTGCCAGCAGCGTCTTCCCGGGTCACACCTACGAGCAGTACTTC.

The J gene is TRBJ1-6, the V gene TRBV13; 7 bases map to TRBD1. CDR1 and CDR2 (germline): PRHDT, FYEKMQ (reference sequence). J was trimmed by 6 bases and V by 4 bases; bases with no gene match: 6. This CDR3 has 15 amino acids. CDR3 nucleotide sequence: TGTGCCAGCAGCTATAGGACAGGTGGTAATTCACCCCTCCACTTT. Amino acids: CASSYRTGGNSPLHF.